This TCR beta chain was recovered during a study of cytomegalovirus exposure and HLA in healthy donors. With 0 bases removed from V and 8 bases from J, the gap between germline ends came to 21 bases. Looked up from germline, CDR1 is SGDLS and CDR2 is YYNGEE. The CDR3 runs to 17 residues. In the PCR, 60 Vbeta and 13 Jbeta primers were used. Original handling: The count from a later analysis was some 76 million unique TCR beta chains, roughly 11 million of them shared. Profiled with immunoSEQ multiplex PCR; TCRdb holds only in-frame clones, not every one. V and J calls and clone size are as listed in that table; D and trimming were resolved from the DNA. The repertoire has about 200,000 clones, 75% to 90% of them found once; the top ten carry roughly 0.33%.

This receptor was identified in a woman in her 30s in good health and CMV-seronegative. Sequenced sample: PBMCs. The chain uses TRBV9 and TRBJ2-1; possible D gene TRBD2, 7 bases. The DNA of the CDR3 is TGTGCCAGCAGCGTAGGAAACGGGGGGCTACCCGCCGATGAGCAGTTCTTC. It codes for CASSVGNGGLPADEQFF. The whole variable domain, filled in from reference TRBV9 and TRBJ2-1, reads DSGVTQTPKHLITATGQRVTLRCSPRSGDLSVYWYQQSLDQGLQFLIQYYNGEERAKGNILERFSAQQFPDLHSELNLSSLELGDSALYFCASSVGNGGLPADEQFFGPGTRLTVL.